The source of this TCR beta chain is a study of blood T cell repertoires in COVID-19. About the research overall: Acute and convalescent COVID-19 specimens originated in the United States, Italy and Spain. Nucleic acid was either cDNA or gDNA, and it came from T cells, B-cell-depleted T cells, or PBMCs.

This CDR3 spans 16 amino acids. V was pared by 1 base and J by 8 bases, with 15 bases between. Germline values: CDR1 MGHRA, CDR2 YSYEKL. Up to 2 weeks before entering the study, exposed participants had met a COVID-19 case. This clone occurred once. Authors' data handling: Quantification of nucleated cells was approximated via reference gene primer amplification. Libraries were prepared by immunoSEQ multiplex PCR; TCRdb keeps only in-frame clonotypes and omits some of them. Clone size and V and J calls were adopted from that table, with D and trimming inferred from the DNA. The table has about 260,000 clones, less than 95% seen once; the top ten hold approximately 2.7%.

The sequence derives from a man aged 35-49 years who had been exposed to COVID-19. This chain links TRBV4-1 with TRBJ1-6; D ambiguous. Sequenced: PBMCs or T cells enriched from blood (not recorded which). CDR3 region: CASSQAFGGIDSPLHF. The CDR3 DNA follows: TGCGCCAGCAGCCAAGCATTCGGCGGGATCGATTCACCCCTCCACTTT.